The entry below describes one TCR beta chain. Its antigen remains unidentified. Negative isolation yielded CD8+ and CD4+ T cells; FACS enriched TEMRA cells. The sample belongs to a study of CD8 T cells in Susac syndrome. Study observations and caveats: Only a relatively small number of individuals were included in the TCR sequencing and HLA analysis. Clonal expansion was not seen in any Susac syndrome CD4+ T cell repertoire.

CDR3 length: 14 residues. The V and J ends lost 7 bases and 7 bases respectively, with 18 bases between them. CDR1 and CDR2 (germline): SGHRS, YFSETQ. RNA in amounts of roughly 0.5 to 1 ug was reverse transcribed with random hexamers. immunoSEQ multiplex PCR amplified TCR beta CDR3 across 54 Vbeta, 13 Jbeta. MiXCR, applied by TCRdb to the immunoSEQ multiplex PCR reads, yields one record per CDR3 protein. The sample includes 210,000 or so distinct CDR3 sequences, 94% seen only once; the top ten take around 0.16%. This TCR was sampled from a human donor with Susac syndrome. This chain links TRBV5-1 with TRBJ2-1, with a possible D match to TRBD1 (5 bases). The specimen was CD4+ T cells from PBMCs. The DNA of the CDR3 is TGCGCCAGCCAGGGTACCCTTTCCGAGAATGAGCAGTTCTTC. Its protein product is CASQGTLSENEQFF. Supplemented by reference TRBV5-1 and TRBJ2-1, the full variable domain reads KAGVTQTPRYLIKTRGQQVTLSCSPISGHRSVSWYQQTPGQGLQFLFEYFSETQRNKGNFPGRFSGRQFSNSRSEMNVSTLELGDSALYLCASQGTLSENEQFFGPGTRLTVL.